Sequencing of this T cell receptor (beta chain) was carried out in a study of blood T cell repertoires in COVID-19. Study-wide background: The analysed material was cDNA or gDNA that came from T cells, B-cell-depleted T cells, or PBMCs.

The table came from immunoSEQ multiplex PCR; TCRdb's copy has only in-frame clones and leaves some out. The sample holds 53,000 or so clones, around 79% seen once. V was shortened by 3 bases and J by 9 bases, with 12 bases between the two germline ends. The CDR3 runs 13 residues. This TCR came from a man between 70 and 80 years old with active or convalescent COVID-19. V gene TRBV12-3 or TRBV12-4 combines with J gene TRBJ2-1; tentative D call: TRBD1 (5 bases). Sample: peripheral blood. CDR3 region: CASSLTANLEQFF. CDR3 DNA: TGTGCCAGCAGTTTGACAGCCAACCTTGAGCAGTTCTTC.